This is a list of T cell receptor beta chains from one sample in a study of identical twins. MiXCR was run by TCRdb on the 5' RACE reads, yielding one entry per CDR3 protein. There are about 450,000 distinct CDR3 sequences in the sample; about 18% occur only once, and 10% to 15% lies in the top ten. The sequenced material came from naive T cells sorted from blood. These TCRs come from a man in his fifties or sixties in good health. Each CDR3 is given with its conserved first and last residue. A D gene is named only where the DNA matches it firmly.

v_gene,j_gene,d_gene,CDR3aa
TRBV28,TRBJ2-1,NA,CASSPPGDYNEQFF
TRBV11-1,TRBJ2-1,TRBD2,CASSVSGGTYNEQFF
TRBV6-2/TRBV6-3,TRBJ1-1,NA,CASSTNLQNTEAFF
TRBV27,TRBJ2-1,TRBD2,CASSQMIAGGPVEQFF
TRBV28,TRBJ2-5,NA,CASRISHQETQYF
TRBV21-1,TRBJ2-5,NA,CASSKVVPSEETQYF
TRBV24-1,TRBJ2-1,NA,CATSDRGLGGNEQFF
TRBV12-3/TRBV12-4,TRBJ2-1,NA,CASSKDSYNEQFF
TRBV4-2,TRBJ2-3,NA,CASSQALWSTDTQYF
TRBV10-3,TRBJ1-6,NA,CAISEGQNNSPLHF
TRBV5-1,TRBJ2-5,NA,CASSSLEETQYF
TRBV11-2,TRBJ2-5,TRBD1,CASSVGTEETQYF
TRBV5-1,TRBJ2-5,NA,CASSLNPWVQETQYF
TRBV11-2,TRBJ2-3,NA,CASRSPRSTDTQYF
TRBV20-1,TRBJ2-1,TRBD2,CSARGLVAGSYNEQFF
TRBV7-2,TRBJ2-1,NA,CASTRWAGNSYNEQFF
TRBV11-2,TRBJ2-1,NA,CASSPPLLGTLNEQFF
TRBV20-1,TRBJ1-5,NA,CSARFGTPKGTQHF
TRBV18,TRBJ2-5,NA,CASSRQRETQYF
TRBV4-2,TRBJ2-2,NA,CASSQVGLGELFF
TRBV4-3,TRBJ1-2,NA,CASSQEVLSLNYGYTF
TRBV20-1,TRBJ1-6,TRBD1,CSARAGTDNSPLHF
TRBV15,TRBJ1-2,NA,CATSRDPGATSGGYTF
TRBV18,TRBJ2-5,NA,CASSPPAGARETQYF
TRBV4-2,TRBJ2-6,NA,CASSQEVTASGANVLTF
TRBV20-1,TRBJ2-2,NA,CSARDQGPGELFF
TRBV28,TRBJ2-1,NA,CASRTPSSSYNEQFF
TRBV12-5,TRBJ2-2,NA,CASGLILSSNTGELFF
TRBV12-3/TRBV12-4,TRBJ2-5,NA,CASSTSKTQYF
TRBV5-1,TRBJ2-7,NA,CASSLELEKYEQYF
TRBV15,TRBJ2-1,TRBD2,CATSRISGSPGVNEQFF
TRBV4-2,TRBJ2-3,TRBD2,CASSERGGTDTQYF
TRBV5-4,TRBJ2-2,TRBD2,CASSAGLADFTGELFF
TRBV4-3,TRBJ2-7,NA,CASSQESYSYEQYF
TRBV2,TRBJ1-2,NA,CASSETGFAKGYTF
TRBV27,TRBJ2-7,TRBD2,CASSFLIGGGPGEQYF
TRBV19,TRBJ1-5,NA,CASSSFRGTHHQPQHF
TRBV7-9,TRBJ2-5,TRBD1,CASSSRQGMGETQYF
TRBV20-1,TRBJ2-7,NA,CSARESNYEQYF